These 10 T cell receptor beta chains were sequenced from one sample in a study of CD8 T cells in Susac syndrome. An amount of RNA that ranged from about 0.45 to 1 ug was reverse transcribed with random hexamers. TCRdb redid the calling of the immunoSEQ multiplex PCR reads with MiXCR, one entry per CDR3 protein. The sample includes some 48,000 distinct CDR3 sequences, 85% to 95% seen only once; the top ten take around 0.42%. The sample consisted of CD8+ T cells from PBMCs. All receptors come from a human donor in good health.

This chain joins TRBV18 and TRBJ2-1; TRBD2 aligns across 9 bases. Looked up from germline, CDR1 is KGHSH and CDR2 is LQKENI. The CDR3 has 17 residues. With V trimmed by 0 bases and J by 4 bases, 7 bases remained unmatched. CDR3 coding DNA: TGTGCCAGCTCACCACCCTACAGGACTAGCGAATACAATGAGCAGTTCTTC. This encodes CASSPPYRTSEYNEQFF. Full variable domain (outside the CDR3, taken from reference TRBV18 and TRBJ2-1): NAGVMQNPRHLVRRRGQEARLRCSPMKGHSHVYWYRQLPEEGLKFMVYLQKENIIDESGMPKERFSAEFPKEGPSILRIQQVVRGDSAAYFCASSPPYRTSEYNEQFFGPGTRLTVL.

CDR3 amino acids: CASSPEGQMAGYEQYF. The CDR3, as DNA: TGTGCCAGCAGCCCGGAGGGACAGATGGCCGGCTACGAGCAGTACTTC. The chain uses TRBV5-5 and TRBJ2-7; maybe TRBD1 (7 bases). Germline V lookup: CDR1 SGHKS, CDR2 YYEKEE (reference sequence). The CDR3 has 16 amino acids. The ends were cut back, 4 bases at V and 3 bases at J, with 20 bases in the middle.

The chain joins TRBV5-6 to TRBJ2-7; unclear D gene. The CDR3 runs to 14 residues. The germline gives CDR1 SGHDT, CDR2 YYEEEE. V shed 2 bases and J shed 3 bases, with 12 bases lying between them. CDR3: CASSFYAESYEQYF. CDR3 DNA: TGTGCCAGCAGCTTTTACGCAGAAAGCTACGAGCAGTACTTC. Using reference TRBV5-6 and TRBJ2-7 for the parts outside the CDR3, the full variable domain is DAGVTQSPTHLIKTRGQQVTLRCSPKSGHDTVSWYQQALGQGPQFIFQYYEEEERQRGNFPDRFSGHQFPNYSSELNVNALLLGDSALYLCASSFYAESYEQYFGPGTRLTVT.

The V gene is TRBV4-1, the J gene TRBJ1-1; TRBD1 might be the D (5 bases). The germline CDR1 and CDR2 sequences are MGHRA and YSYEKL. Trimming removed 4 bases from V and 0 bases from J, with 12 bases in between. CDR3 size: 15 residues. The CDR3 DNA reads TGCGCCAGCAGCCGAGAACAGGATATGAACACTGAAGCTTTCTTT. Translating it yields CASSREQDMNTEAFF.

The J gene is TRBJ1-5, the V gene TRBV3-1, with unresolved D. Germline CDR1 and CDR2: LGHDT and YNNKEL (reference sequence). This CDR3 is built from 15 residues. Deletions cut 0 bases from V and 9 bases from J, with 15 bases between. This CDR3 reads CASSQDSAASTPQHF. DNA for the CDR3: TGTGCCAGCAGCCAAGATTCGGCAGCGTCTACGCCCCAGCATTTT.

The rearrangement links TRBV6-6 to TRBJ2-7; maybe TRBD2 (6 bases). Germline CDR1 is MNHNY and CDR2 is SVGAGI (reference sequence). V dropped 7 bases and J dropped 7 bases, with 11 bases sitting between them. The CDR3 covers 11 residues. CDR3 DNA sequence: TGTGCCAGCACCTACGCGGGGGAGCAGTACTTC. This gives the protein CASTYAGEQYF.

This chain links TRBV7-2 with TRBJ2-7; D perhaps matches TRBD1 (5 bases). V was cut by 3 bases and J by 5 bases, with 11 bases left in between. Per germline, CDR1 SGHTA and CDR2 FQGNSA. The CDR3 totals 13 residues. The CDR3 region is CASSLGLRNEQYF. The DNA of the CDR3 is TGTGCCAGCAGCTTGGGGCTACGAAACGAGCAGTACTTC.

The chain combines TRBV6-4 with TRBJ1-1; a possible D gene is TRBD1 (5 bases). This CDR3 region has 12 residues. The V and J ends lost 0 bases and 8 bases respectively, with 7 bases between them. Germline V CDR1 and CDR2: MRHNA, SNTAGT. The CDR3 coding sequence is TGTGCCAGCAGTGACTCGAACAGGGAAGCTTTCTTT. Protein sequence: CASSDSNREAFF.

CDR3 protein: CSGRGHTGELFF. CDR3 sequence (DNA): TGCTCTGGGAGGGGACACACCGGGGAGCTGTTTTTT. The gene calls are TRBV29-1 and TRBJ2-2; 7 positions agree with TRBD2. This CDR3 spans 12 amino acids. Per the germline V gene, CDR1 is SQVTM and CDR2 is ANQGSEA.

The rearrangement links TRBV7-2 to TRBJ2-7, with 10 bases fitting TRBD2. The V segment lost 4 bases and the J segment 3 bases; nucleotides outside the gene matches: 6. CDR1 is SGHTA and CDR2 is FQGNSA in the germline V gene. The CDR3 covers 15 residues. CDR3 in amino acids: CASSSSGSGGYEQYF. CDR3 DNA sequence: TGTGCCAGCAGCTCTAGCGGGAGTGGGGGCTACGAGCAGTACTTC.